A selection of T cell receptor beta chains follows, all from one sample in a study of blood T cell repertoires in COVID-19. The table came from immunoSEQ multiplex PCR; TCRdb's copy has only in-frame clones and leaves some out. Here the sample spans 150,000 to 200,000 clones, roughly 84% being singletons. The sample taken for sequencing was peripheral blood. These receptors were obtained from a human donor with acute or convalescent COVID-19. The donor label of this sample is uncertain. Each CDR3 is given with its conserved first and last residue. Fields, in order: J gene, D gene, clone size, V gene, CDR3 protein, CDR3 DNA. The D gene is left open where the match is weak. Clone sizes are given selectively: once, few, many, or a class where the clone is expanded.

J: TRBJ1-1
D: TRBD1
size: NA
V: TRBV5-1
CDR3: CATGTDGDTEAFF
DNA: TGCGCCACCGGGACAGATGGGGACACTGAAGCTTTCTTT

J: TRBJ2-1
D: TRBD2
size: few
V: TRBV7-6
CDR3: CASSLGREGREQFF
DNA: TGTGCCAGCAGCTTAGGACGGGAGGGCCGTGAGCAGTTCTTC

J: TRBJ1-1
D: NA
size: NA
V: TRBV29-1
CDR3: CSVESVADTEAFF
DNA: TGCAGCGTTGAATCTGTGGCGGACACTGAAGCTTTCTTT

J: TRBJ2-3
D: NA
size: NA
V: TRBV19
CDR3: CASKDSSTDTQYF
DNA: TGTGCCAGTAAGGACTCTAGCACAGATACGCAGTATTTT

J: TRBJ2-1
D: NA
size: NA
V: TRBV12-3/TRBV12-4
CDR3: CASNTAVNNEQFF
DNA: TGTGCCAGCAACACGGCGGTAAACAATGAGCAGTTCTTC

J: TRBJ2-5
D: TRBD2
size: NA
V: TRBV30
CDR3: CAWNLGLAWETQYF
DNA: TGTGCCTGGAACCTGGGACTAGCGTGGGAGACCCAGTACTTC

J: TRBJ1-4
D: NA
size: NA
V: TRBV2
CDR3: CASILGAGLGEKLFF
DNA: TGTGCCAGCATCTTAGGGGCGGGGCTCGGTGAAAAACTGTTTTTT

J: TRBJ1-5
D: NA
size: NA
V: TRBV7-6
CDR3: CASSSRGGSNQPQHF
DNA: TGTGCCAGCAGCTCGAGGGGGGGTAGCAATCAGCCCCAGCATTTT

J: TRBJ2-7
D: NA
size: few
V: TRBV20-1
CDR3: CSARGSYEQYF
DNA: TGCAGTGCCCGGGGCTCCTACGAGCAGTACTTC

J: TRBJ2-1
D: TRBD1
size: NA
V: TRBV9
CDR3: CASSPVTGAEQFF
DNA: TGTGCCAGCAGCCCGGTTACAGGGGCTGAGCAGTTCTTC

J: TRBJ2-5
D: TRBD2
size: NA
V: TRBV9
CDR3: CASSVSTSGGQETQYF
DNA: TGTGCCAGCAGCGTATCGACTAGCGGGGGCCAAGAGACCCAGTACTTC

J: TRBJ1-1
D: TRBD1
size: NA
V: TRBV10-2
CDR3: CATSRDSDTEAFF
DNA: TGCGCCACATCCCGGGACAGCGACACTGAAGCTTTCTTT

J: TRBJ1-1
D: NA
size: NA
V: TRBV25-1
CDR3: CASSDFNTEAFF
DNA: TGTGCCAGCAGTGACTTCAACACTGAAGCTTTCTTT

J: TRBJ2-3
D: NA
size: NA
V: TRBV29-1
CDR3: CSVQTGDTQYF
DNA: TGCAGCGTCCAAACGGGAGATACGCAGTATTTT